Below, 26 T cell receptor beta chains from the same sample are listed, as sequenced in a study of shared clonotypes between healthy human individuals. The assay was immunoSEQ multiplex PCR, and TCRdb's table has in-frame clones only and misses some. Of some 2,000,000 clones detected, over 85% appear once; the ten largest clones hold 0.85% to 1.2%. Naive CD8 cells lacked CD45RO, underwent positive selection for CCR7 and left out terminally differentiated effector memory CD45RA+ cells. The sample consisted of naive CD8+ T cells sorted from blood. Receptors were obtained from a man between 18 and 35 years old in good health.

The CDR3 spells CASSERDRVFDEQFF. The CDR3 nucleotides are TGTGCCAGTAGCGAACGCGACAGGGTTTTTGATGAGCAGTTCTTC. The V gene is TRBV19, the J gene TRBJ2-1; TRBD1 agrees at 7 bases. Trimming took 6 bases from V and 8 from J; bases not matched to a gene: 13. The CDR3 contains 15 residues. CDR1 is LNHDA, CDR2 SQIVND, per germline (reference sequence).

The CDR3 DNA is TGTGCCAGCAGCCCCTACAGGGGAGGATTGGCAGATACGCAGTATTTT. Its protein product is CASSPYRGGLADTQYF. The chain employs TRBV7-9 and TRBJ2-3, with a possible D match to TRBD1 (7 bases). The V and J ends lost 5 bases and 4 bases respectively, with 19 bases between them. Germline lookup yields CDR1 SEHNR and CDR2 FQNEAQ (reference sequence). The CDR3 sequence is 16 residues long.

The genes are TRBV9 and TRBJ2-1; TRBD2 might be the D (5 bases). The germline gives CDR1 SGDLS, CDR2 YYNGEE. The CDR3 sequence is 15 residues long. Trimming removed 0 bases from V and 5 bases from J, with 12 bases in between. The CDR3 coding sequence is TGTGCCAGCAGCGTAGATAACCCCGGGAACAATGAGCAGTTCTTC. The encoded protein is CASSVDNPGNNEQFF.

This chain links TRBV11-3 with TRBJ2-3, with D hard to call. CDR3 length: 15 residues. V shed 1 base and J shed 0 bases, with 8 bases lying between them. Germline loops: CDR1 SGHNT, CDR2 YENEEA. CDR3 nucleotide sequence: TGTGCCAGCAGCTTAGCGGGTGGAAGCACAGATACGCAGTATTTT. It translates to CASSLAGGSTDTQYF.

The genes are TRBV27 and TRBJ2-7; tentative D call: TRBD1 (6 bases). This CDR3 is 13 amino acids long. The germline V gene encodes CDR1 MNHEY and CDR2 SMNVEV (reference sequence). V was shortened by 3 bases and J by 4 bases, with 10 bases between the two germline ends. The CDR3 protein is CASSFDRYYEQYF. CDR3 DNA sequence: TGTGCCAGCAGTTTTGACAGGTATTACGAGCAGTACTTC.

As regards this clone: Other DNA sequences in this sample translate to the same CDR3. The chain recombines TRBV10-3 with TRBJ2-7; TRBD1 might be the D (6 bases). From germline, CDR1 is ENHRY and CDR2 SYGVKD. This CDR3 has 12 residues. Between the trimmed V and J ends, which lost 6 bases and 1 base, there was a span of 7 bases. The CDR3 region is CAISDRSYEQYF. In nucleotides, the CDR3 is TGTGCCATCAGCGACAGGTCCTACGAGCAGTACTTC.

A single count supports this clone. V is TRBV7-9 and J is TRBJ2-1, with D possibly matching TRBD2 (7 bases). Trimming stripped 8 bases from V and 0 bases from J, with 17 bases between. The CDR3 is made up of 16 amino acids. CDR1 and CDR2 (germline): SEHNR, FQNEAQ (reference sequence). For the CDR3, the DNA is TGTGCCAGCTTCGGGGGGCACAGGGCCTCCTACAATGAGCAGTTCTTC. This sequence encodes CASFGGHRASYNEQFF.

This clone showed up just a few times. Here the CDR3 reads CASSEVGAAGELFF. The CDR3 bases are TGTGCCAGCAGTGAAGTGGGGGCAGCCGGGGAGCTGTTTTTT. This rearrangement joins TRBV6-1 to TRBJ2-2, with D tentatively TRBD1 (6 bases). The germline gives CDR1 MNHNS, CDR2 SASEGT. Deletions cut 1 base from V and 6 bases from J, with 9 bases between. CDR3 length equals 14 residues.

Regarding this clone: This may stem from a read error, because a much larger clone lies one nucleotide away. In the same sample, other DNA sequences code for this CDR3. The V and J genes are TRBV11-2 and TRBJ2-7; D might be TRBD2 (6 bases). Trimming took 0 bases from V and 0 from J, leaving 9 bases between them. Germline assignment: CDR1 SGHAT and CDR2 FQNNGV. This CDR3 spans 15 amino acids. Here the CDR3 reads CASSLEGRSSYEQYF. As DNA, the CDR3 is TGTGCCAGCAGCTTAGAAGGGAGGAGCTCCTACGAGCAGTACTTC.

The chain couples TRBV5-4 to TRBJ2-5, with TRBD2 identical over 10 bases. The CDR3 contains 16 residues. The germline gives CDR1 SGHNT, CDR2 YYREEE (reference sequence). The V segment lost 4 bases and the J segment 0 bases; nucleotides outside the gene matches: 6. DNA for the CDR3: TGTGCCAGCAGCCCCACTAGCGGGGTGTACCAAGAGACCCAGTACTTC. Translation: CASSPTSGVYQETQYF.

The chain couples TRBV2 to TRBJ1-3, with no clear D. This CDR3 has 12 residues. Germline lookup yields CDR1 SNHLY and CDR2 FYNNEI. The V and J ends lost 6 bases and 8 bases respectively, with 11 bases between them. DNA for the CDR3: TGTGCCAGCAGGCCGAGGGTTGACACCATATATTTT. It encodes CASRPRVDTIYF.

This chain uses TRBV16 with TRBJ2-2, with D unresolved. V lost 1 base to trimming and J lost 3 bases, with 6 bases between them. The CDR3 spans 14 residues. Germline values: CDR1 KGHSY, CDR2 FQNENV. The CDR3 sequence: CASSQFAYTGELFF. DNA for the CDR3: TGTGCCAGCAGCCAATTTGCCTACACCGGGGAGCTGTTTTTT.

The rearrangement uses TRBV5-7 and TRBJ2-3; D gene unclear. Being an ORF, TRBV5-7 has a function that is uncertain. This CDR3 spans 14 amino acids. Trimming took 3 bases from V and 4 from J, leaving 12 bases between them. As DNA, the CDR3 is TGTGCCAGCAGCTGGACGCCAGCAGCAGATACGCAGTATTTT. This translates into CASSWTPAADTQYF.

With regard to this clone: Within the sample, other DNA sequences also encode this same CDR3. The rearrangement links TRBV5-1 to TRBJ2-7; the match to TRBD1 covers 7 bases. CDR1 is SGHRS, CDR2 YFSETQ, per germline. The length of the CDR3 is 12 residues. Germline trimming cut 3 bases from V and 3 bases from J; bases unmatched to any gene: 0. CDR3 nucleotides: TGCGCCAGCAGCTCAGGGGGCTACGAGCAGTACTTC. Its protein is CASSSGGYEQYF.

The chain employs TRBV7-2 and TRBJ2-7, with TRBD2 matching over 10 bases. The J segment lost 7 bases and the V segment lost 7 bases, leaving 13 bases of the junction unmatched. The CDR3 contains 15 residues. Germline V gene lookup returns CDR1 SGHTA and CDR2 FQGNSA. CDR3 loop: CASTWSGLAPLEQYF. CDR3 coding DNA: TGTGCCAGCACGTGGTCGGGACTAGCGCCATTGGAGCAGTACTTC.

This chain uses TRBV5-1 with TRBJ2-5, with 14 nucleotides matching TRBD2. Germline V lookup: CDR1 SGHRS, CDR2 YFSETQ. This CDR3 has 15 amino acids. V lost 4 bases and J lost 4; bases outside the gene matches: 3. CDR3 nucleotides: TGCGCCAGCAGCGAGGGGACTAGCGGGGGAGAGACCCAGTACTTC. Its translation: CASSEGTSGGETQYF.

The chain is built from TRBV7-3 and TRBJ1-2; D is uncertain. The CDR3 has 14 amino acids. Per the germline V gene, CDR1 is SGHTA and CDR2 is FQGTGA. V dropped 0 bases and J dropped 5 bases, with 10 bases sitting between them. CDR3 nucleotides: TGTGCCAGCAGCTTAACGAACGCCGGGTATGGCTACACCTTC. Amino acids: CASSLTNAGYGYTF.

This rearrangement joins TRBV9 to TRBJ1-1; a possible D gene is TRBD1 (6 bases). Germline lookup yields CDR1 SGDLS and CDR2 YYNGEE. The length of the CDR3 is 13 residues. Trimming removed 3 bases from V and 5 bases from J, with 11 bases in between. DNA of the CDR3: TGTGCCAGCAGCGGAGCAGGGGAGACTGAAGCTTTCTTT. Encoded protein: CASSGAGETEAFF.

The chain's CDR3 is CASRPQGYNEQFF. CDR3 nucleotides: TGTGCCAGCAGGCCCCAGGGTTACAATGAGCAGTTCTTC. The chain carries TRBV6-1 and TRBJ2-1, with D maybe TRBD1 (5 bases). Trimming removed 6 bases from V and 4 bases from J, with 10 bases in between. Germline CDR1 and CDR2: MNHNS and SASEGT. The CDR3 totals 13 residues.

CDR3 residues: CASSVNSGTGMYEQYF. DNA of the CDR3: TGTGCCAGTAGTGTCAACTCCGGGACAGGGATGTACGAGCAGTACTTC. The chain carries TRBV19 and TRBJ2-7, with 9 bases fitting TRBD1. The trim removed 5 bases at V and 4 bases at J, leaving 12 bases unmatched. The CDR3 has 16 residues. Germline CDR1 reads LNHDA; CDR2 reads SQIVND (reference sequence).

The chain combines TRBV5-4 with TRBJ2-5, with D possibly matching TRBD1 (5 bases). The CDR3 contains 16 residues. Germline lookup yields CDR1 SGHNT and CDR2 YYREEE (reference sequence). With 3 bases removed from V and 5 bases from J, the gap between germline ends came to 20 bases. This CDR3 reads CASSSQQDPVGETQYF. CDR3 in DNA: TGTGCCAGCAGCTCGCAACAGGATCCGGTTGGGGAGACCCAGTACTTC.

V gene TRBV7-9 combines with J gene TRBJ2-7; D may be TRBD1 (6 bases). Germline assignment: CDR1 SEHNR and CDR2 FQNEAQ (reference sequence). This CDR3 has 15 residues. V was clipped by 5 bases and J by 5 bases, with 19 bases between them. The CDR3 reads CASSRPDRISDEQYF. The CDR3 DNA sequence: TGTGCCAGCAGCCGTCCGGACAGAATTTCGGACGAGCAGTACTTC.

V gene TRBV4-3 combines with J gene TRBJ2-7; D perhaps matches TRBD1 (6 bases). CDR3 length: 16 residues. The ends were cut back, 4 bases at V and 1 base at J, with 17 bases in the middle. Germline CDR1 LGHNA, CDR2 YSLEER. Here the CDR3 reads CASSLVLRQDSYEQYF. In nucleotides, the CDR3 is TGCGCCAGCAGCCTGGTATTGAGACAGGATTCCTACGAGCAGTACTTC.

This sequence joins TRBV27 and TRBJ1-1, with D possibly TRBD1 on 5 matching bases. The CDR3 sequence is 13 residues long. V was trimmed by 5 bases and J by 11 bases, leaving 18 bases between them. Germline V gene lookup returns CDR1 MNHEY and CDR2 SMNVEV (reference sequence). CDR3 protein: CASSLVGTARAFF. The DNA of the CDR3 is TGTGCCAGCAGTCTAGTCGGGACGGCCCGCGCTTTCTTT.

V usage is TRBV10-1 and J usage is TRBJ2-1; 8 bases map to TRBD2. The CDR3 totals 18 residues. Germline lookup yields CDR1 WNHNN and CDR2 SYGVQD (reference sequence). Germline trimming cut 0 bases from V and 6 bases from J; bases unmatched to any gene: 13. CDR3 sequence: CASSESIREGLLGNEQFF. CDR3 DNA: TGCGCCAGCAGTGAGTCGATCCGGGAGGGCCTCTTAGGCAATGAGCAGTTCTTC.

V and J are TRBV7-9 and TRBJ2-7, with D unresolved. Germline-derived CDR1 and CDR2 are SEHNR and FQNEAQ (reference sequence). The V and J ends lost 3 bases and 2 bases respectively, with 8 bases between them. The CDR3 sequence is 13 residues long. The CDR3 nucleotides read TGTGCCAGCAGCTTCCACACGGCCTACGAGCAGTACTTC. It encodes CASSFHTAYEQYF.